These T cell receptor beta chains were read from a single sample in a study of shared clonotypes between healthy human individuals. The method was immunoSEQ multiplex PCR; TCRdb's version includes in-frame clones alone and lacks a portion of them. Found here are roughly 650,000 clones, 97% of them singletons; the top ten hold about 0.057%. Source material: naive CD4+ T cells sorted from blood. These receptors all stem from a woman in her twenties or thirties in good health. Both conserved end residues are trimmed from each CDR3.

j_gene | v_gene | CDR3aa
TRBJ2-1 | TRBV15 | ATSRLVNEQF
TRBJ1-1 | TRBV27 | ASSLSRTTEAF
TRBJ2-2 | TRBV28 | ASSYPALQANTGELF
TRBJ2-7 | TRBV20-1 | SASRATEQY
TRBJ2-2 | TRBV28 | ASIANTGELF
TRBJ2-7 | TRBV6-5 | ASRKDRGRSEQY
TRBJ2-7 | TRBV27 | ASSSLRDTAYEQY
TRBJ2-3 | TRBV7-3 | ASSSRSGTSGTDTQY
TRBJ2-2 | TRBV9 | ASSVGATSNTGELF
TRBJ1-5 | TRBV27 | ASSPPGQGNQPQH
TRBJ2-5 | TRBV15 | ATSRSEETQY
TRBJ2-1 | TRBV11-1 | ASSLDRGPYNEQF
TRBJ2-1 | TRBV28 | ASRSYPGTKNEQF
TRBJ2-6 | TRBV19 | ASSGQGGGANVLT
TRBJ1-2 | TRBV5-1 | ASSQDRVGGYT
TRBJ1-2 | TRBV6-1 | ASTPGQGAGDGYT
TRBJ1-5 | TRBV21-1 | ASSIQSDNSNQPQH
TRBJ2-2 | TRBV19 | ASSNQGTVRTGELF
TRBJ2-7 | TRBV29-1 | SATRAGGLREQY
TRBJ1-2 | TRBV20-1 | SQGGYT
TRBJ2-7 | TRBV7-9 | ASSLYAGVSYEQY
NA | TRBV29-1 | SVEGGLGSYEQY
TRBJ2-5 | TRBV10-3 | AISGRQGLVEQY
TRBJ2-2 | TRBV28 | ASSYRANTGELF
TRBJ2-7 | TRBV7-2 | ASSPTSGRLFEQY
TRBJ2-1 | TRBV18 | ASSPRIQSEQF
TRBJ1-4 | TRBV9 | ASSVGQGATNEKLF
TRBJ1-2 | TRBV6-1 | AISENGQLTNYGYT
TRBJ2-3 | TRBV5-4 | ASSLSGQGTDTQY
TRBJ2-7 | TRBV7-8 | ASSLALRGALGIYEQY
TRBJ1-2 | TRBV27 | ASSYQGVYT
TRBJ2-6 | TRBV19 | ASSILQGAPGANVLT
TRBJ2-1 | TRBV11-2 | ASSPTGVYNEQF
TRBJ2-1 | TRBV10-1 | ASSESFGVNFNEQF
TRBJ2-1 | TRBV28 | ASTGSGGSYNEQF
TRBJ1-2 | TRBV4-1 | ASSQVPGIFINYGYT
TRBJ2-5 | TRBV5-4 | ASSPTSLAETQY
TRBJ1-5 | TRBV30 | AWSGGPGWPQH
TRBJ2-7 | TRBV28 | ASSPNGAPLTYEQY
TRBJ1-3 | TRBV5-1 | ASSRTDLY
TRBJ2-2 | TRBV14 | ASSQDWLALNTGELF
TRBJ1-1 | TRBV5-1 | ASSFMGSNTEAF
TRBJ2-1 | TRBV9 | ASSVESSGSNEQF
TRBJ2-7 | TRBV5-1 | ASSARSSYEQY
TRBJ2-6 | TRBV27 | ASKGSGANVLT
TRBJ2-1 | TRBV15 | ATSSPKRPLGNEQF
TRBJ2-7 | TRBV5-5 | ASSFNSRTDTYEQY
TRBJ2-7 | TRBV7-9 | ASSLIRPGSYEQY
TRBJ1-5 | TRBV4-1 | ASSQDQPGGGSQPQH
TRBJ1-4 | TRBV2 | ASSGDREEKLF
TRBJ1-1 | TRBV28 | ASSPTKVFTEAF
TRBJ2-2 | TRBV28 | ASSLMVGELF
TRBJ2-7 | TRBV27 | ASSPSGATEQY